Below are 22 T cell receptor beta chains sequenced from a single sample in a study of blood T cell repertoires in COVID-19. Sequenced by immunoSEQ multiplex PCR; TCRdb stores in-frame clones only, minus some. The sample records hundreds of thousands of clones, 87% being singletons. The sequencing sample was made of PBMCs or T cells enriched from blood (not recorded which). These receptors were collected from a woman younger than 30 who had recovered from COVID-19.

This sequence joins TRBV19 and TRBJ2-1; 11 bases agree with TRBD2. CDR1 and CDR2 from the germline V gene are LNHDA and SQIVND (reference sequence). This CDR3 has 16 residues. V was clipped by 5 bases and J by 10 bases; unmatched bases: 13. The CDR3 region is CASSPPGTSGSREQFF. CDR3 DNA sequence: TGTGCCAGTAGTCCCCCTGGTACTAGCGGGAGTCGGGAGCAGTTCTTC. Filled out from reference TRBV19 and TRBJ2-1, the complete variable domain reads DGGITQSPKYLFRKEGQNVTLSCEQNLNHDAMYWYRQDPGQGLRLIYYSQIVNDFQKGDIAEGYSVSREKKESFPLTVTSAQKNPTAFYLCASSPPGTSGSREQFFGPGTRLTVL.

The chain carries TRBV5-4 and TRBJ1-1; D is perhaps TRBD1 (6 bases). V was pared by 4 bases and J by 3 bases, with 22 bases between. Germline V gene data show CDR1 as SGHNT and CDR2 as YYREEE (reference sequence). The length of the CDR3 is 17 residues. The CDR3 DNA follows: TGTGCCAGCAGCCATCCCGCGGCCCAGGGGTGGGACACTGAAGCTTTCTTT. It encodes CASSHPAAQGWDTEAFF.

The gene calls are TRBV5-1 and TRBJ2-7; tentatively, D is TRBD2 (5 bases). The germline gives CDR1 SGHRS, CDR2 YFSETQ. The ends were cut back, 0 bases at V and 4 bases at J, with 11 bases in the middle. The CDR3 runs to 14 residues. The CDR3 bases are TGCGCCAGCAGCTTGGAAGAGGGCGTATACGAGCAGTACTTC. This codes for CASSLEEGVYEQYF.

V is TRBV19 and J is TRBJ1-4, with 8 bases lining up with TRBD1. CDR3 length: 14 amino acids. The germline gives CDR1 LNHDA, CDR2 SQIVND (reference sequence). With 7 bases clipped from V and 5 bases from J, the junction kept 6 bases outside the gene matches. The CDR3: CASTAGQDNEKLFF. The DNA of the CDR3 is TGTGCCAGTACCGCGGGACAGGACAATGAAAAACTGTTTTTT.

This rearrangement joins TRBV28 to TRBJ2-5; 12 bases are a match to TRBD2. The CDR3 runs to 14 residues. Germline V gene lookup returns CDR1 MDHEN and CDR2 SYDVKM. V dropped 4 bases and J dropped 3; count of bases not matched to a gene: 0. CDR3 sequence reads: CASSSSGGEETQYF. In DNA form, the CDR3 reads TGTGCCAGCAGTTCTAGCGGGGGGGAAGAGACCCAGTACTTC.

CDR3 sequence reads: CASSATSGRGLEQYF. CDR3 DNA: TGTGCCAGCAGCGCGACTAGCGGGAGGGGCCTCGAGCAGTACTTC. V and J are TRBV7-2 and TRBJ2-7, with TRBD2 matching over 14 bases. Germline V gene sequence: CDR1 SGHTA, CDR2 FQGNSA. The CDR3 has 15 residues. Trimming removed 5 bases from V and 6 bases from J; junction bases left unmatched: 6.

The CDR3 here is CASSLWGLAGVDEQFF. The CDR3 DNA reads as TGTGCCAGCAGTTTATGGGGGCTAGCGGGAGTAGATGAGCAGTTCTTC. The rearrangement links TRBV27 to TRBJ2-1; TRBD2 aligns across 10 bases. V gave up 1 base and J gave up 8 bases; unmatched junction bases: 8. This CDR3 spans 16 amino acids. Germline lookup yields CDR1 MNHEY and CDR2 SMNVEV (reference sequence).

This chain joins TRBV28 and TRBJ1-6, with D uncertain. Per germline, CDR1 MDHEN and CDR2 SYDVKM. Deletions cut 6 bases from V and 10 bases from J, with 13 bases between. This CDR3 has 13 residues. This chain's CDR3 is CASSLSLGSPLHF. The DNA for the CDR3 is TGTGCCAGCAGCCTTTCCCTAGGATCACCCCTCCACTTT.

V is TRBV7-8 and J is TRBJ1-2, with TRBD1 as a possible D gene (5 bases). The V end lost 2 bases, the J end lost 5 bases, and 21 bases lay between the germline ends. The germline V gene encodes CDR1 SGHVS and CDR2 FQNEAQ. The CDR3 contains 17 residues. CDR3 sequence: CASSLSAGGVDRYGYTF. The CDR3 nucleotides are TGTGCCAGCAGCTTAAGTGCGGGGGGTGTCGACAGATATGGCTACACCTTC.

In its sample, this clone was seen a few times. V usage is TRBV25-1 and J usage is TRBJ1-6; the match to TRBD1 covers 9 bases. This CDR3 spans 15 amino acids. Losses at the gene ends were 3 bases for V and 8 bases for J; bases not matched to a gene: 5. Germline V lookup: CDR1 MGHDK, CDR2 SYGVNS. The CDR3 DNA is TGTGCCAGCAGTGATTTGGACAGGGGTGATTCACCCCTCCACTTT. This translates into CASSDLDRGDSPLHF.

For the CDR3, the DNA is TGTGCCAGCAGCTTGGGGGGAGGGCGCTCTTACGAGCAGTACTTC. It is translated as CASSLGGGRSYEQYF. The chain links TRBV5-4 to TRBJ2-7, with TRBD2 matching over 7 bases. Trimming removed 0 bases from V and 4 bases from J; junction bases left unmatched: 7. The CDR3 runs 15 residues. Per germline, CDR1 SGHNT and CDR2 YYREEE (reference sequence).

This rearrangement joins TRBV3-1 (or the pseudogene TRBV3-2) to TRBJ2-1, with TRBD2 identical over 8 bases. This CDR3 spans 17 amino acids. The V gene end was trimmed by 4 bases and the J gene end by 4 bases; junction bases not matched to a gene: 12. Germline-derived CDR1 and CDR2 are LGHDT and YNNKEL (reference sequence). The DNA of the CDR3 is TGTGCCAGCAGCCCCGCGGGAGGACGGGGGGGGTACAATGAGCAGTTCTTC. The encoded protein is CASSPAGGRGGYNEQFF.

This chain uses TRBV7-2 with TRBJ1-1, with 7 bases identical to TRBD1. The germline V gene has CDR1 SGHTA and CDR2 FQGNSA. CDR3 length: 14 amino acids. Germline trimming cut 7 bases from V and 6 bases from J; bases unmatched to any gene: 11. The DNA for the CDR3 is TGTGCCAGCAAGTCGGCCGACAGGGAATCTGAAGCTTTCTTT. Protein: CASKSADRESEAFF.

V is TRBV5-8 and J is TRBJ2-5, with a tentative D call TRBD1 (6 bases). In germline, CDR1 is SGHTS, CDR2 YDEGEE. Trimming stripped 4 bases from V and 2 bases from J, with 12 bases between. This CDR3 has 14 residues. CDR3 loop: CASSSPGDQETQYF. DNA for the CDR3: TGTGCCAGCAGCAGCCCAGGGGATCAAGAGACCCAGTACTTC.

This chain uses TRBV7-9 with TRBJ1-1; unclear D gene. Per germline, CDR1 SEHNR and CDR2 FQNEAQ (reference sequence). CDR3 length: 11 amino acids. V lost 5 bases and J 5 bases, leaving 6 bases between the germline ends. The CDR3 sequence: CASSLRTEAFF. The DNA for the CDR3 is TGTGCCAGCAGCCTCAGGACTGAAGCTTTCTTT.

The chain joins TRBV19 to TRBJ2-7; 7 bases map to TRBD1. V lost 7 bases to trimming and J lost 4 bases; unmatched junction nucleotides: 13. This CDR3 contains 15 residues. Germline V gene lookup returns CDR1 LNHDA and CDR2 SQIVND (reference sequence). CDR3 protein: CASMEGSGQPYEQYF. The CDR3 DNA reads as TGTGCCAGTATGGAAGGGTCGGGACAGCCTTACGAGCAGTACTTC.

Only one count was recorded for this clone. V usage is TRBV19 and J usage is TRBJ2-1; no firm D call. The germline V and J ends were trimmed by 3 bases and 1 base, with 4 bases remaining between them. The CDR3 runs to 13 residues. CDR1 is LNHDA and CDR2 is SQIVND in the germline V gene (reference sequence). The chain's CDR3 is CASSITSYNEQFF. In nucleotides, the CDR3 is TGTGCCAGTAGTATCACATCCTACAATGAGCAGTTCTTC.

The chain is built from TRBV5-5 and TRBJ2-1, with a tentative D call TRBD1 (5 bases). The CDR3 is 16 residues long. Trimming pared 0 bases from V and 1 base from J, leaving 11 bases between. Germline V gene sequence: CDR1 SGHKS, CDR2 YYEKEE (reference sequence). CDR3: CASSLVGAASYNEQFF. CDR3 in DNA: TGTGCCAGCAGCTTGGTAGGGGCAGCGTCCTACAATGAGCAGTTCTTC.

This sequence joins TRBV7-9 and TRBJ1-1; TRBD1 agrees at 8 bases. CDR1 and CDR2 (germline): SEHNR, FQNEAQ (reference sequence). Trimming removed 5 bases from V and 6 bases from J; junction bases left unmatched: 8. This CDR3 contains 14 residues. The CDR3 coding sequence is TGTGCCAGCAGCCTTCGACAGGGGTTGGCTGAAGCTTTCTTT. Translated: CASSLRQGLAEAFF.

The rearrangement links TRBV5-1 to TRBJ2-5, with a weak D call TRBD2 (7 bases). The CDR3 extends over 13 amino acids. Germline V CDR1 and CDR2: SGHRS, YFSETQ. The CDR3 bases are TGCGCTACAGGGTCGGGGGGCCAAGAGACCCAGTACTTC. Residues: CATGSGGQETQYF.

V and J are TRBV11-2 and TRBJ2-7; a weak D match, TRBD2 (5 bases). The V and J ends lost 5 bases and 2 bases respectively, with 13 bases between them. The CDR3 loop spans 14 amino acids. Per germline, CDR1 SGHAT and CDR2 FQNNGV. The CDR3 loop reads CASSPIRRTYEQYF. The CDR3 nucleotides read TGTGCCAGCAGCCCAATCAGGAGGACCTACGAGCAGTACTTC.

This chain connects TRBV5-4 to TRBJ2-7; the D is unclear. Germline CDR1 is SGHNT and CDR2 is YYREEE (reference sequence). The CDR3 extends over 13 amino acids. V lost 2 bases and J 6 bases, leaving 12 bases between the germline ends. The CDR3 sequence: CASSFSQASEQYF. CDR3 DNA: TGTGCCAGCAGCTTTAGTCAGGCCTCCGAGCAGTACTTC.